The clone carrying this TCR beta chain occurred a few times. Antigen unknown. The CDR3 consists of 20 residues. V trimming: 3 bases; J trimming: 0 bases; junction bases outside the gene matches: 10. This sample stems from a study of response to subunit inactivated influenza vaccine. TCRdb re-called the RT-PCR reads through MiXCR, storing one row per CDR3 protein. Among hundreds of thousands of distinct CDR3 sequences listed, about 14% were seen once. Study outcomes and limitations: Each seasonal flu vaccination may recruit only limited new T cells, authors suggested.

The origin of this receptor is a man over 45 who received an inactivated influenza vaccine. The source was PBMCs from blood, collected 14 to 15 days before vaccination. V gene TRBV12-3 or TRBV12-4 combines with J gene TRBJ2-1; 14 positions agree with TRBD2. CDR3 amino acids: CASSFGRLAGGPNSYNEQFF. The CDR3 DNA is TGTGCCAGCAGTTTCGGCCGACTAGCGGGGGGGCCTAACTCCTACAATGAGCAGTTCTTC.